The 8 T cell receptor beta chains in this list originate from one sample, sequenced in a study of T cell responses to AZD1222 COVID-19 vaccine (dated by TCRdb to about 2021). Receptor amplification or capture employed the immunoSEQ multiplex PCR assay. TCRdb limited this immuneACCESS table to in-frame rearrangements with V and J called. A share of clones is missing; checked studies link under half to unresolved V genes, and the rest is unexplained. This sample's table carries about 140,000 clones. The top ten hold approximately 2% of the sample. This sample's time point label indicates: baseline before first vaccination. The specimen sequenced was peripheral blood. All receptors derive from an adult in good health.

The J gene is TRBJ1-4, the V gene TRBV12-3 or TRBV12-4; D is undetermined. Trimming pared 10 bases from V and 8 bases from J, leaving 17 bases between. The CDR3 consists of 13 residues. CDR3 protein: CATRRGMGEKLFF. CDR3 DNA: TGTGCCACTCGTCGGGGAATGGGCGAAAAACTGTTTTTT.

The V and J genes are TRBV3-1 (or the pseudogene TRBV3-2) and TRBJ1-3; maybe TRBD1 (5 bases). Germline V gives CDR1 LGHDT, CDR2 YNNKEL (reference sequence). This CDR3 spans 16 amino acids. V lost 2 bases and J lost 3, with 14 bases in between. The CDR3 region is CASSQPKGSIGNTIYF. DNA of the CDR3: TGTGCCAGCAGCCAACCCAAGGGGAGTATTGGAAACACCATATATTTT.

The chain uses TRBV27 and TRBJ1-2, with 9 bases that match TRBD1. The CDR3 extends over 15 amino acids. The V and J ends lost 8 bases and 7 bases, in that order; junction bases with no gene match: 14. Germline V gene data show CDR1 as MNHEY and CDR2 as SMNVEV (reference sequence). CDR3 amino acids: CASRPGTGWFGGYTF. In DNA form, the CDR3 reads TGTGCCAGCCGCCCTGGGACAGGGTGGTTCGGTGGCTACACCTTC.

The chain couples TRBV27 to TRBJ1-6; D might be TRBD1 (6 bases). Trimming cost V 2 bases and J 8 bases, with 7 bases left between them. CDR3 length: 13 residues. Germline CDR1 reads MNHEY; CDR2 reads SMNVEV (reference sequence). This CDR3 reads CASSLTGYSPLHF. The CDR3 bases are TGTGCCAGCAGTTTAACAGGGTATTCACCCCTCCACTTT.

The V call is TRBV3-1 (or the pseudogene TRBV3-2), the J call TRBJ1-1; tentatively, D is TRBD1 (6 bases). The CDR3 has 12 amino acids. Trimming stripped 0 bases from V and 10 bases from J, with 9 bases between. Germline assignment: CDR1 LGHDT and CDR2 YNNKEL (reference sequence). The CDR3 loop reads CASSQEEGGAFF. In DNA, the CDR3 is TGTGCCAGCAGCCAAGAGGAGGGGGGAGCTTTCTTT.

The chain is built from TRBV19 and TRBJ2-7, with D perhaps matching TRBD1 or TRBD2 (5 bases each). Germline values: CDR1 LNHDA, CDR2 SQIVND (reference sequence). This CDR3 is 13 amino acids long. Trimming cost V 4 bases and J 6 bases, with 13 bases left between them. The CDR3 sequence: CASSRTLGAEQYF. Written as DNA, the CDR3 is TGTGCCAGTAGTAGGACCCTCGGGGCCGAGCAGTACTTC.

The chain recombines TRBV28 with TRBJ2-7; a possible D gene is TRBD1 (6 bases). Germline V gives CDR1 MDHEN, CDR2 SYDVKM. This CDR3 region has 15 residues. V lost 3 bases, J lost 2 bases, and 14 bases lay in between. The CDR3 DNA reads TGTGCCAGCAGTTTCCCTCGGGACATTCCCTACGAGCAGTACTTC. Its translation is CASSFPRDIPYEQYF.

J is TRBJ1-5 and V is TRBV29-1, with D hard to call. Trimming stripped 4 bases from V and 7 bases from J, with 14 bases between. Germline CDR1 reads SQVTM; CDR2 reads ANQGSEA. This CDR3 contains 13 residues. The CDR3 sequence: CSVVGLEGQPQHF. Written as DNA, the CDR3 is TGCAGCGTTGTCGGGTTGGAGGGCCAGCCCCAGCATTTT. Based on the CDR3 plus reference TRBV29-1 and TRBJ1-5, the full variable domain is SAVISQKPSRDICQRGTSLTIQCQVDSQVTMMFWYRQQPGQSLTLIATANQGSEATYESGFVIDKFPISRPNLTFSTLTVSNMSPEDSSIYLCSVVGLEGQPQHFGDGTRLSIL.